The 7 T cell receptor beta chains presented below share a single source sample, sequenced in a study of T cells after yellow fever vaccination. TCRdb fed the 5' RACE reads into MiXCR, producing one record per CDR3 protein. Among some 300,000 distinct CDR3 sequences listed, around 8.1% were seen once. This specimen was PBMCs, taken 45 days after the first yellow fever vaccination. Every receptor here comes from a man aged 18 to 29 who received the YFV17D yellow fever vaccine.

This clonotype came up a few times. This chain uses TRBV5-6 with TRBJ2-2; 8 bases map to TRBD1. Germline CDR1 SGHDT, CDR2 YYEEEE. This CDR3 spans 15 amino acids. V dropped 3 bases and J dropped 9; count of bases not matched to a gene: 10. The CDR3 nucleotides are TGTGCCAGCAGCTCACCGGACAGGGCTAACCGGGAGCTGTTTTTT. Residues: CASSSPDRANRELFF. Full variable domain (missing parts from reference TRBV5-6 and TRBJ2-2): DAGVTQSPTHLIKTRGQQVTLRCSPKSGHDTVSWYQQALGQGPQFIFQYYEEEERQRGNFPDRFSGHQFPNYSSELNVNALLLGDSALYLCASSSPDRANRELFFGEGSRLTVL.

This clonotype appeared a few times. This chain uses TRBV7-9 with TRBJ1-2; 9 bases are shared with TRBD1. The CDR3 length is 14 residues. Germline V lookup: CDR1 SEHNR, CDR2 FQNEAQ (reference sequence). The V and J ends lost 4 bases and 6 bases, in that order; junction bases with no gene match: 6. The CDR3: CASSSSTGGDGYTF. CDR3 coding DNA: TGTGCCAGCAGCTCGTCGACAGGGGGAGATGGCTACACCTTC.

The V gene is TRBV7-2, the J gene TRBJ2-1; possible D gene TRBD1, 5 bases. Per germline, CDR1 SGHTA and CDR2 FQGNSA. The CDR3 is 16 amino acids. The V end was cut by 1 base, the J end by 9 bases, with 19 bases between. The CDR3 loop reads CASSLVLHRQIGEQFF. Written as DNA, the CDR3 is TGTGCCAGCAGCTTAGTTTTGCACAGGCAAATTGGTGAGCAGTTCTTC.

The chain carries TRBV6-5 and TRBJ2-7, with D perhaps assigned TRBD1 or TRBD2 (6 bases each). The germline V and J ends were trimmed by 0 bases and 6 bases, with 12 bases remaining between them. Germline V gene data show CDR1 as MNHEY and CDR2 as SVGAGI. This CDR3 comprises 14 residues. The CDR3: CASSYSMGGCEQYV. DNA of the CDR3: TGTGCCAGCAGTTACTCGATGGGGGGCTGCGAGCAGTACGTC.

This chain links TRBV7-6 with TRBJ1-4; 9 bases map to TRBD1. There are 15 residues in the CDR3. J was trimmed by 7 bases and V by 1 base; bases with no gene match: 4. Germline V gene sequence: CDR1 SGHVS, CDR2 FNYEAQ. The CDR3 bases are TGTGCCAGCAGCTTAGAGGGACAGGGTAGTGAAAAACTGTTTTTT. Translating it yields CASSLEGQGSEKLFF.

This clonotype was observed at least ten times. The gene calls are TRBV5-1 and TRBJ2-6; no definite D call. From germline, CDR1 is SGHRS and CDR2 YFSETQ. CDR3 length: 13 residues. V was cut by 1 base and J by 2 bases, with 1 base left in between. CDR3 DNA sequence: TGCGCCAGCAGCTTGACTGGGGCCAACGTCCTGACTTTC. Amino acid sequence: CASSLTGANVLTF. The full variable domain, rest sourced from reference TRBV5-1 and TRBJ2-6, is KAGVTQTPRYLIKTRGQQVTLSCSPISGHRSVSWYQQTPGQGLQFLFEYFSETQRNKGNFPGRFSGRQFSNSRSEMNVSTLELGDSALYLCASSLTGANVLTFGAGSRLTVL.

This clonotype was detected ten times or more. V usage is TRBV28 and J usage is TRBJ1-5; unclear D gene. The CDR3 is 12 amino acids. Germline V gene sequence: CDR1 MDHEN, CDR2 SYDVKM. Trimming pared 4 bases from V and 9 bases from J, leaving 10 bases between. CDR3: CASSSPGWPQHF. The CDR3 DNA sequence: TGTGCCAGCAGTTCTCCCGGGTGGCCCCAGCATTTT.